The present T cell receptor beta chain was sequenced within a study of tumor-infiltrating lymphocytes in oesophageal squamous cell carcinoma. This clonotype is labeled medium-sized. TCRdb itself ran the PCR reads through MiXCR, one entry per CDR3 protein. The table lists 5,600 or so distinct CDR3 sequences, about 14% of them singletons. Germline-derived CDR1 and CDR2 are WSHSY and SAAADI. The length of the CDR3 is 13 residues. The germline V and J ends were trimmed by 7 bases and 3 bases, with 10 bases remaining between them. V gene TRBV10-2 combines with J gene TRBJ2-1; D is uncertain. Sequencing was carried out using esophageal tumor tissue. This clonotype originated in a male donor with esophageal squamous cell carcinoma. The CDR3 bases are TGCGCCAGCAACCGCCAGGACTACAATGAGCAGTTCTTC. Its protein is CASNRQDYNEQFF.